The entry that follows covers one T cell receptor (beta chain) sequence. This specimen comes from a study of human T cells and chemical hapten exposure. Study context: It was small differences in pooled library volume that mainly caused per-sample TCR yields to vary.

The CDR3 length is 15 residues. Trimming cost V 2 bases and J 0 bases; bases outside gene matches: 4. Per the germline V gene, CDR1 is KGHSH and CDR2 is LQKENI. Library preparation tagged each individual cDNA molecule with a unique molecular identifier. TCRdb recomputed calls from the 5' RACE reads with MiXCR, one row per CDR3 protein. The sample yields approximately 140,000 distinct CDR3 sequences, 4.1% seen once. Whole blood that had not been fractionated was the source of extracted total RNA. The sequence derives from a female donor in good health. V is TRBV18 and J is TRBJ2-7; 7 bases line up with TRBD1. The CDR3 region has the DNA TGTGCCAGCTCACCAAAGACAGGGACCTCCTACGAGCAGTACTTC. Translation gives CASSPKTGTSYEQYF.